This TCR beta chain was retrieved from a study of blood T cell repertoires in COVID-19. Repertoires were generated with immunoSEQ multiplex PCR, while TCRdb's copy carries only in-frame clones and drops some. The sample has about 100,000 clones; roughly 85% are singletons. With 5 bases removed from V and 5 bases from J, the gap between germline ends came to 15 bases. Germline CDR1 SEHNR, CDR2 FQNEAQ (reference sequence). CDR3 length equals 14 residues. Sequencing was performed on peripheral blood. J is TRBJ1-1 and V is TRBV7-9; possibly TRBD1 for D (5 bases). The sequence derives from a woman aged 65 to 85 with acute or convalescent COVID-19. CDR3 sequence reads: CASSIQGLGTEAFF. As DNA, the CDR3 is TGTGCCAGCAGCATTCAGGGTCTCGGGACTGAAGCTTTCTTT.